The clone carrying this TCR beta chain appeared a few times. Antigen: not known. With 3 bases removed from V and 4 bases from J, the gap between germline ends came to 5 bases. The CDR3 is 12 amino acids. Germline values: CDR1 SEHNR, CDR2 FQNEAQ (reference sequence). This sample is drawn from a study of identical twins. Notes on the study in general: Potential partial confounding of zero-insertion analyses by invariant MAIT and iNKT cells was noted. Cross-sectional statistics, not tracking of the same donors, supported the conclusions.

Template switching added a universal primer binding site, and final cDNA carried unique molecular identifiers. TCRdb called the 5' RACE reads again in MiXCR, with one record for every CDR3 protein. In the table there are hundreds of thousands of distinct CDR3 sequences, around 7% of which are singletons. These data were likewise used in another study, on yellow fever vaccine responses in identical twins.

This rearrangement joins TRBV7-9 to TRBJ2-3; D is unclear. The sequencing input was memory (CD45RO+) T cells sorted from blood. This clonotype originated in a woman younger than 30 in good health. The CDR3 loop is CASSFTSDTQYF. CDR3 DNA: TGTGCCAGCAGCTTTACCTCAGATACGCAGTATTTT.